Each of the 30 T cell receptor beta chains below was sequenced from the same sample in a study of T-cell memory formation after mild COVID-19 (dated by TCRdb to the early 2020s). The method was 5' RACE. The sequencer was an Illumina NovaSeq 6000. TCRdb redid the processing of the public reads, applying fastp at Q25 and MiXCR, and retained in-frame beta chains. Entries are consolidated by CDR3 protein sequence, retaining the most common genes and DNA. The sample table records about 410,000 distinct CDR3 sequences; around a quarter of these occur just once. The top ten constitute roughly 13% of the sample. Sequencing was performed on PBMCs or a T cell subset sorted from them (not recorded which). These TCRs come from an adult woman who had mild COVID-19 (a few samples of this study predate the infection). The sample titles of this study are shuffled in the database, so cell type and time point are left out; the donor was told from shared clones.

V is TRBV11-2 and J is TRBJ2-3, with TRBD2 identical over 14 bases. The CDR3 has 19 amino acids. The germline V gene has CDR1 SGHAT and CDR2 FQNNGV. V trimming: 0 bases; J trimming: 1 base; junction bases outside the gene matches: 6. CDR3 bases: TGTGCCAGCAGCTTAGAGACTAGCGGGGGGGCCTATGGCACAGATACGCAGTATTTT. Its translation: CASSLETSGGAYGTDTQYF. The full variable domain, in which reference TRBV11-2 and TRBJ2-3 provide the parts outside the CDR3, is EAGVAQSPRYKIIEKRQSVAFWCNPISGHATLYWYQQILGQGPKLLIQFQNNGVVDDSQLPKDRFSAERLKGVDSTLKIQPAKLEDSAVYLCASSLETSGGAYGTDTQYFGPGTRLTVL.

This clonotype was seen a few times. The chain is built from TRBV27 and TRBJ2-7, with 8 bases lining up with TRBD1. Germline V gives CDR1 MNHEY, CDR2 SMNVEV (reference sequence). V was pared by 5 bases and J by 6 bases, with 9 bases of the junction left unmatched. This CDR3 comprises 14 residues. In DNA, the CDR3 is TGTGCCAGCAGTACAGGGGGTAGCGGTCTCGAGCAGTACTTC. This gives the protein CASSTGGSGLEQYF.

A few counts support this clonotype. This sequence joins TRBV5-1 and TRBJ1-1; 11 nucleotides line up with TRBD1. This CDR3 comprises 16 residues. Germline V CDR1 and CDR2: SGHRS, YFSETQ. The junction had 7 bases not matched to a gene; V was cut back by 4 bases and J by 2 bases. CDR3: CASSPDGQGANTEAFF. DNA for the CDR3: TGCGCCAGCAGCCCGGACGGACAGGGGGCTAACACTGAAGCTTTCTTT.

This clonotype was counted a few times. The CDR3 DNA sequence: TGCGCCAGCAGCTTAAGCGGGGTTGGGTACGAGCAGTACTTC. Translating it yields CASSLSGVGYEQYF. The rearrangement uses TRBV5-1 and TRBJ2-7, with 7 bases aligning to TRBD2. After removal of 2 bases from V and 4 bases from J, the junction contained 6 bases not matched to a gene. Looked up from germline, CDR1 is SGHRS and CDR2 is YFSETQ. The CDR3 extends over 14 amino acids.

This chain uses TRBV6-5 with TRBJ2-3, with 13 positions matching TRBD2. This CDR3 is 19 amino acids long. The ends lost 0 bases at V and 0 bases at J; junction bases unmatched: 6. Germline CDR1 and CDR2: MNHEY and SVGAGI. The CDR3 protein is CASSYSTWTSGSSTDTQYF. The CDR3 nucleotides read TGTGCCAGCAGTTACTCGACTTGGACTAGCGGGAGTAGCACAGATACGCAGTATTTT.

The table lists this clonotype with a few counts. The DNA for the CDR3 is TGTGCCAGCAGTTACTCGCCTCATACAGAAACCTACTCCTACGAGCAGTACTTC. This translates into CASSYSPHTETYSYEQYF. J is TRBJ2-7 and V is TRBV6-6; no clear D gene. The V gene lost 0 bases and the J gene lost 0 bases, with 18 bases spanning the gap. The CDR3 has 18 amino acids. The germline CDR1 and CDR2 sequences are MNHNY and SVGAGI (reference sequence).

The V gene is TRBV5-5, the J gene TRBJ1-6; perhaps TRBD1 as D (6 bases). V dropped 4 bases and J dropped 5 bases, with 13 bases sitting between them. The CDR3 runs to 15 residues. The germline CDR1 and CDR2 sequences are SGHKS and YYEKEE (reference sequence). The CDR3 region has the DNA TGTGCCAGCAGCGGCGGCAGGGGCGATAATTCACCCCTCCACTTT. Protein: CASSGGRGDNSPLHF.

The gene calls are TRBV6-4 and TRBJ2-2, with D perhaps TRBD2 (5 bases). CDR3 length: 13 amino acids. V lost 4 bases, J lost 5 bases, and 8 bases lay in between. Germline-derived CDR1 and CDR2 are MRHNA and SNTAGT. CDR3 DNA: TGTGCCAGCAGTGGGGGAGAGACCGGGGAGCTGTTTTTT. This sequence encodes CASSGGETGELFF.

Only a few counts were recorded for this clonotype. The CDR3 here is CASSLGGTPNIQYF. CDR3 bases: TGCGCCAGCAGCTTGGGGGGGACTCCAAACATTCAGTACTTC. The rearrangement links TRBV5-1 to TRBJ2-4; tentative D call: TRBD2 (6 bases). CDR1 and CDR2 from the germline V gene are SGHRS and YFSETQ. Trimming stripped 0 bases from V and 6 bases from J, with 10 bases between. CDR3 length: 14 residues.

J is TRBJ2-7 and V is TRBV11-2; D may be TRBD1 or TRBD2 (5 bases each). Germline V gene data show CDR1 as SGHAT and CDR2 as FQNNGV. Deletions cut 1 base from V and 2 bases from J, with 12 bases between. This CDR3 has 15 residues. CDR3 coding DNA: TGTGCCAGCAGCTTAGGGTGGCTGGGGGCCTACGAGCAGTACTTC. Residues: CASSLGWLGAYEQYF.

This clonotype appeared a few times. The chain couples TRBV3-1 to TRBJ1-2; TRBD1 matches at 12 bases. CDR1 LGHDT and CDR2 YNNKEL come from the germline V gene (reference sequence). V lost 5 bases, J lost 4 bases, and 11 bases stayed unmatched. The CDR3 spans 17 residues. The CDR3 sequence is CASSSSGTGGRFYGYTF. In DNA, the CDR3 is TGTGCCAGCAGCTCTTCCGGGACAGGGGGCCGATTCTATGGCTACACCTTC.

This clonotype has more than one count but fewer than ten. The chain employs TRBV20-1 and TRBJ2-5; TRBD1 or TRBD2 may be the D gene (7 bases each). This CDR3 spans 12 amino acids. The germline V gene encodes CDR1 DFQATT and CDR2 SNEGSKA (reference sequence). The CDR3 reads CSVRGGQETQYF. The CDR3 DNA is TGCAGCGTCAGGGGGGGCCAAGAGACCCAGTACTTC.

This chain links TRBV7-6 with TRBJ1-1; D unclear. Per germline, CDR1 SGHVS and CDR2 FNYEAQ. The CDR3 is 16 amino acids. V was pared by 0 bases and J by 6 bases, with 17 bases between. CDR3 in amino acids: CASSLAGGPAGAEAFF. CDR3 DNA sequence: TGTGCCAGCAGCTTAGCCGGAGGGCCCGCCGGGGCTGAAGCTTTCTTT.

This clonotype was observed at least ten times. V is TRBV12-3 or TRBV12-4 and J is TRBJ1-4; no definite D call. The V end was cut by 2 bases, the J end by 5 bases, with 0 bases between. The length of the CDR3 is 11 residues. This CDR3 reads CASSLNEKLFF. DNA of the CDR3: TGTGCCAGCAGTTTAAATGAAAAACTGTTTTTT.

The chain links TRBV29-1 to TRBJ2-7; D possibly matches TRBD1 or TRBD2 (5 bases each). CDR3 length equals 12 residues. In germline, CDR1 is SQVTM, CDR2 ANQGSEA. Trimming stripped 3 bases from V and 2 bases from J, with 8 bases between. The CDR3 DNA sequence: TGCAGCGTTGACGAGGGACCCTACGAGCAGTACTTC. Translation gives CSVDEGPYEQYF.

This clonotype was observed a handful of times. The genes are TRBV7-3 and TRBJ2-1; 7 bases are a match to TRBD2. Germline lookup yields CDR1 SGHTA and CDR2 FQGTGA. After removal of 2 bases from V and 4 bases from J, the junction contained 14 bases not matched to a gene. CDR3 size: 18 residues. CDR3 loop: CASSLRGPGGVKYNEQFF. Here the CDR3 DNA reads TGTGCCAGCAGCTTACGGGGTCCTGGGGGGGTGAAGTACAATGAGCAGTTCTTC.

This clonotype has a handful of counts. CDR3 sequence: CASSLASYAGEQYF. The DNA for the CDR3 is TGTGCCAGCAGCTTAGCTTCCTACGCGGGCGAGCAGTACTTC. The V call is TRBV7-9, the J call TRBJ2-7, with D perhaps matching TRBD2 (5 bases). Germline CDR1 and CDR2: SEHNR and FQNEAQ (reference sequence). Between the trimmed V and J ends, which lost 0 bases and 6 bases, there was a span of 12 bases. This CDR3 has 14 amino acids.

The V call is TRBV7-9, the J call TRBJ1-4; TRBD1 aligns across 9 bases. This CDR3 comprises 15 residues. V trimming: 3 bases; J trimming: 3 bases; junction bases outside the gene matches: 2. Germline V gene lookup returns CDR1 SEHNR and CDR2 FQNEAQ (reference sequence). DNA for the CDR3: TGTGCCAGCAGCTTGGGGGACAGGGCTAATGAAAAACTGTTTTTT. This translates into CASSLGDRANEKLFF.

The rearrangement uses TRBV27 and TRBJ2-2, with D maybe TRBD2 (5 bases). The CDR3 contains 13 residues. With 6 bases removed from V and 7 bases from J, the gap between germline ends came to 12 bases. Germline-derived CDR1 and CDR2 are MNHEY and SMNVEV (reference sequence). In nucleotides, the CDR3 is TGTGCCAGCAGCCTGGGAGCCTACGGGGAGCTGTTTTTT. This codes for CASSLGAYGELFF.

In its sample, this clonotype was seen a few times. CDR3 amino acids: CASSYEIAGASTEAFF. CDR3 sequence (DNA): TGTGCCAGCAGTTACGAAATAGCGGGGGCATCAACTGAAGCTTTCTTT. The J gene is TRBJ1-1, the V gene TRBV6-2 or TRBV6-3, with a weak D call TRBD1 (6 bases). This CDR3 has 16 amino acids. The V end lost 2 bases, the J end lost 5 bases, and 18 bases lay between the germline ends. Germline CDR1 MNHEY, CDR2 SVGEGT.

This clonotype has more than one count but fewer than ten. The V and J genes are TRBV18 and TRBJ2-1; 11 bases match TRBD1. Germline assignment: CDR1 KGHSH and CDR2 LQKENI. The CDR3 consists of 15 residues. J was trimmed by 6 bases and V by 2 bases; bases with no gene match: 3. CDR3 nucleotides: TGTGCCAGCTCACCATACGGGACAGGGGGCAATGAGCAGTTCTTC. It codes for CASSPYGTGGNEQFF.

This clonotype was seen ten or more times. This sequence joins TRBV5-4 and TRBJ2-1; 9 nucleotides match TRBD1. Germline CDR1 SGHNT, CDR2 YYREEE (reference sequence). CDR3 length: 14 amino acids. V lost 2 bases to trimming and J lost 10 bases; unmatched junction nucleotides: 7. The CDR3 sequence: CASSFDRGEREQFF. Here the CDR3 DNA reads TGTGCCAGCAGCTTCGACAGGGGGGAGAGGGAGCAGTTCTTC. The variable domain in full, completed from reference TRBV5-4 and TRBJ2-1, reads ETGVTQSPTHLIKTRGQQVTLRCSSQSGHNTVSWYQQALGQGPQFIFQYYREEENGRGNFPPRFSGLQFPNYSSELNVNALELDDSALYLCASSFDRGEREQFFGPGTRLTVL.

The sample holds one count of this clonotype. This chain uses TRBV3-1 with TRBJ2-3; no reliable D call. The CDR3 runs to 13 residues. CDR1 and CDR2 (germline): LGHDT, YNNKEL (reference sequence). V lost 1 base and J lost 4, with 6 bases in between. This CDR3 is CASSQGRPDTQYF. DNA for the CDR3: TGTGCCAGCAGCCAAGGGCGACCAGATACGCAGTATTTT.

The chain uses TRBV9 and TRBJ2-2; D is uncertain. Germline V gene data show CDR1 as SGDLS and CDR2 as YYNGEE. V lost 0 bases to trimming and J lost 7 bases, with 7 bases between them. The CDR3 extends over 13 amino acids. As DNA, the CDR3 is TGTGCCAGCAGCGTAGAGGTCCACGGGGAGCTGTTTTTT. It is translated as CASSVEVHGELFF.

The chain joins TRBV29-1 to TRBJ2-7, with D hard to call. The germline V gene encodes CDR1 SQVTM and CDR2 ANQGSEA. The V and J ends lost 4 bases and 5 bases respectively, with 15 bases between them. The CDR3 has 13 residues. CDR3 nucleotide sequence: TGCAGCGTTGTCGGTAGGTTGGTCCACGAGCAGTACTTC. It translates to CSVVGRLVHEQYF.

In this sample, this clonotype turned up a few times. The J gene is TRBJ2-7, the V gene TRBV4-1; 10 nucleotides agree with TRBD1. V was clipped by 2 bases and J by 1 base; unmatched bases: 5. Germline values: CDR1 MGHRA, CDR2 YSYEKL. This CDR3 has 16 amino acids. CDR3 residues: CASSQRPGQGSYEQYF. The CDR3, as DNA: TGCGCCAGCAGCCAACGACCGGGACAGGGGTCCTACGAGCAGTACTTC.

This clonotype was detected a few times. V and J are TRBV20-1 and TRBJ2-1; tentative D call: TRBD2 (6 bases). This CDR3 comprises 14 residues. V was pared by 0 bases and J by 6 bases, with 12 bases between. Germline lookup yields CDR1 DFQATT and CDR2 SNEGSKA (reference sequence). CDR3 in DNA: TGCAGTGCTAGAGATTGGGCTAGCGTCAATGAGCAGTTCTTC. This gives the protein CSARDWASVNEQFF.

The CDR3 nucleotides are TGCAGCGTCGAATCAGGGGGTTCGAACACCGGGGAGCTGTTTTTT. It translates to CSVESGGSNTGELFF. V gene TRBV29-1 combines with J gene TRBJ2-2, with 7 nucleotides matching TRBD1. Germline CDR1 reads SQVTM; CDR2 reads ANQGSEA. CDR3 length: 15 residues. The trim removed 6 bases at V and 0 bases at J, leaving 7 bases unmatched.

This chain joins TRBV7-6 and TRBJ2-5, with 14 bases lining up with TRBD2. V shed 1 base and J 6 bases; nucleotides not matched to a gene: 1. Germline CDR1 is SGHVS and CDR2 is FNYEAQ. The CDR3 totals 15 residues. The CDR3 region has the DNA TGTGCCAGCAGCTTAGGGACTAGCGGGAGGAAGACCCAGTACTTC. This sequence encodes CASSLGTSGRKTQYF.

The chain uses TRBV9 and TRBJ2-5; 10 nucleotides align to TRBD2. V dropped 6 bases and J dropped 2; count of bases not matched to a gene: 10. Germline values: CDR1 SGDLS, CDR2 YYNGEE. There are 16 residues in the CDR3. As DNA, the CDR3 is TGTGCCAGCACACGTTCTCCACTAGCGGGGCAAGAGACCCAGTACTTC. Translated: CASTRSPLAGQETQYF. Drawing the rest from reference TRBV9 and TRBJ2-5, the complete variable domain is DSGVTQTPKHLITATGQRVTLRCSPRSGDLSVYWYQQSLDQGLQFLIQYYNGEERAKGNILERFSAQQFPDLHSELNLSSLELGDSALYFCASTRSPLAGQETQYFGPGTRLLVL.